This entry lists 18 T cell receptor beta chains sequenced from one sample in a study of long-term antiretroviral therapy in people with HIV. This was the immunoSEQ v3.0 assay at survey level. Clones were sequenced by immunoSEQ multiplex PCR, and TCRdb holds only the in-frame ones, with some missing. The top ten hold around a sixth of the sample, which has some 10,000 clones, approximately 80% seen once. The sample in question was unsorted PBMCs, obtained 0.7 years after starting antiretroviral therapy. These receptors were obtained from a man aged 40-49 years with HIV.

This rearrangement joins TRBV5-1 to TRBJ1-1; TRBD1 agrees at 8 bases. The CDR3 contains 15 residues. V shed 9 bases and J 5 bases; nucleotides not matched to a gene: 15. Per the germline V gene, CDR1 is SGHRS and CDR2 is YFSETQ. The CDR3 nucleotides read TGCGCCACAAGAATTCGGACAGGGTCGGATACTGAAGCTTTCTTT. It encodes CATRIRTGSDTEAFF.

This chain links TRBV30 with TRBJ2-5, with a possible D match to TRBD2 (6 bases). V was pared by 0 bases and J by 2 bases, with 7 bases between. The CDR3 has 13 residues. CDR1 is GTSNPN, CDR2 SVGIG, per germline (reference sequence). The chain's CDR3 is CAWSVGGQETQYF. The CDR3 coding sequence is TGTGCCTGGAGTGTGGGGGGTCAAGAGACCCAGTACTTC. Full variable domain (missing parts from reference TRBV30 and TRBJ2-5): SQTIHQWPATLVQPVGSPLSLECTVEGTSNPNLYWYRQAAGRGLQLLFYSVGIGQISSEVPQNLSASRPQDRQFILSSKKLLLSDSGFYLCAWSVGGQETQYFGPGTRLLVL.

The chain has TRBV2 and TRBJ2-7; 7 bases are shared with TRBD1. CDR1 and CDR2 (germline): SNHLY, FYNNEI. Trimming cost V 9 bases and J 3 bases; bases outside gene matches: 11. CDR3 length: 14 residues. CDR3: CASSTGNLGYEQYF. In DNA form, the CDR3 reads TGTGCCAGTTCGACAGGGAACCTCGGCTACGAGCAGTACTTC. The full variable domain, completed using reference TRBV2 and TRBJ2-7, is EPEVTQTPSHQVTQMGQEVILRCVPISNHLYFYWYRQILGQKVEFLVSFYNNEISEKSEIFDDQFSVERPDGSNFTLKIRSTKLEDSAMYFCASSTGNLGYEQYFGPGTRLTVT.

V is TRBV7-2 and J is TRBJ2-3, with unresolved D. With 0 bases removed from V and 1 base from J, the gap between germline ends came to 5 bases. The V gene's germline CDR1 is SGHTA and CDR2 FQGNSA. The CDR3 loop spans 14 amino acids. CDR3 DNA: TGTGCCAGCAGCTTAGCGTTGGGCACAGATACGCAGTATTTT. Amino acids: CASSLALGTDTQYF.

This clone came up once. The chain uses TRBV7-2 and TRBJ2-4; 7 bases map to TRBD1. V gave up 6 bases and J gave up 7 bases; unmatched junction bases: 9. CDR3 length: 14 amino acids. CDR1 and CDR2 (germline): SGHTA, FQGNSA. DNA of the CDR3: TGTGCCAGCAGACCTGACAGGGCGCACAACATTCAGTACTTC. Translating it yields CASRPDRAHNIQYF.

This rearrangement joins TRBV15 to TRBJ2-7, with 10 bases lining up with TRBD1. Looked up from germline, CDR1 is LNHNV and CDR2 is YYDKDF (reference sequence). The CDR3 runs 15 residues. J was trimmed by 6 bases and V by 1 base; bases with no gene match: 6. The CDR3, as DNA: TGTGCCACCAGCAGAGTTCCCGGGACAGGGGTCGAGCAGTACTTC. Translating gives CATSRVPGTGVEQYF. Full variable domain (missing parts from reference TRBV15 and TRBJ2-7): DAMVIQNPRYQVTQFGKPVTLSCSQTLNHNVMYWYQQKSSQAPKLLFHYYDKDFNNEADTPDNFQSRRPNTSFCFLDIRSPGLGDTAMYLCATSRVPGTGVEQYFGPGTRLTVT.

The chain joins TRBV27 to TRBJ2-1, with 8 bases fitting TRBD2. The CDR3 contains 15 residues. Per the germline V gene, CDR1 is MNHEY and CDR2 is SMNVEV (reference sequence). V shed 0 bases and J 12 bases; nucleotides not matched to a gene: 10. For the CDR3, the DNA is TGTGCCAGCAGTTTATCGAGGCTAGCGGGCATGACGCAGTTCTTC. Protein: CASSLSRLAGMTQFF.

V usage is TRBV6-5 and J usage is TRBJ2-5; no firm D call. The germline CDR1 and CDR2 sequences are MNHEY and SVGAGI. Trimming took off 0 bases at V and 9 bases at J, with 11 bases between the two ends. This CDR3 region has 13 residues. The CDR3 DNA is TGTGCCAGCAGTTACTCGACGCTAGTCGCCCAGTACTTC. Its protein product is CASSYSTLVAQYF.

V and J are TRBV7-2 and TRBJ2-2; no reliable D call. This CDR3 has 12 amino acids. The germline V gene has CDR1 SGHTA and CDR2 FQGNSA. Trimming pared 4 bases from V and 8 bases from J, leaving 8 bases between. The CDR3, as DNA: TGTGCCAGCAGCTCTCGGAAGGGGGAGCTGTTTTTT. This sequence encodes CASSSRKGELFF.

The chain has TRBV10-1 and TRBJ2-5, with 8 bases aligning to TRBD2. The germline CDR1 and CDR2 sequences are WNHNN and SYGVQD (reference sequence). With 7 bases clipped from V and 4 bases from J, the junction kept 8 bases outside the gene matches. This CDR3 comprises 14 residues. CDR3: CASIRREVRETQYF. CDR3 DNA: TGCGCCAGCATTCGGCGGGAGGTCCGAGAGACCCAGTACTTC.

This clone is medium-sized in the sample. J is TRBJ1-2 and V is TRBV7-8, with 11 bases fitting TRBD1. Germline CDR1 and CDR2: SGHVS and FQNEAQ. With V trimmed by 3 bases and J by 2 bases, 8 bases remained unmatched. This CDR3 has 17 amino acids. The chain's CDR3 is CASSFRGTGGGNYGYTF. For the CDR3, the DNA is TGTGCCAGCAGCTTCAGAGGGACAGGGGGTGGGAACTATGGCTACACCTTC.

The chain links TRBV7-9 to TRBJ2-1, with 15 bases fitting TRBD2. The V gene end was trimmed by 6 bases and the J gene end by 10 bases; junction bases not matched to a gene: 10. Looked up from germline, CDR1 is SEHNR and CDR2 is FQNEAQ (reference sequence). The CDR3 has 16 amino acids. The CDR3 spells CASRPSGTSGRWEQFF. DNA for the CDR3: TGTGCCAGCAGGCCCTCCGGGACTAGCGGGAGGTGGGAGCAGTTCTTC.

V and J are TRBV10-2 and TRBJ2-1, with 7 bases matching TRBD2. The V gene's germline CDR1 is WSHSY and CDR2 SAAADI. V dropped 6 bases and J dropped 7; count of bases not matched to a gene: 15. The CDR3 sequence is 16 residues long. The chain's CDR3 is CASRSFKGGPWNEQFF. The CDR3 nucleotides are TGCGCCAGCAGGTCCTTTAAGGGAGGGCCATGGAATGAGCAGTTCTTC.

The chain uses TRBV18 and TRBJ2-7; D unresolved. The germline gives CDR1 KGHSH, CDR2 LQKENI. The CDR3 has 11 residues. Trimming removed 5 bases at V and 0 bases at J, with 2 bases between. In DNA, the CDR3 is TGTGCCAGCTCAGGCTCCTACGAGCAGTACTTC. Translation: CASSGSYEQYF.

The chain couples TRBV15 to TRBJ2-5; the D is unclear. The germline CDR1 and CDR2 sequences are LNHNV and YYDKDF (reference sequence). V was trimmed by 6 bases and J by 4 bases, leaving 12 bases between them. This CDR3 contains 13 residues. The DNA for the CDR3 is TGTGCCACCAGGAAGACGTCAACAGAGACCCAGTACTTC. Its protein product is CATRKTSTETQYF.

The J gene is TRBJ1-1, the V gene TRBV4-1; TRBD1 matches 8 bases. From germline, CDR1 is MGHRA and CDR2 YSYEKL. The junction had 11 bases not matched to a gene; V was cut back by 3 bases and J by 2 bases. This CDR3 contains 17 residues. Here the CDR3 reads CASSHSGTGLRNTEAFF. The CDR3 coding sequence is TGCGCCAGCAGCCATTCCGGGACAGGTCTTAGAAACACTGAAGCTTTCTTT.

The V gene is TRBV11-3, the J gene TRBJ2-1, with no clear D. V was shortened by 0 bases and J by 7 bases, with 10 bases between the two germline ends. The CDR3 spans 14 residues. The germline V gene has CDR1 SGHNT and CDR2 YENEEA. The CDR3 is CASSLDLVSNEQFF. CDR3 nucleotides: TGTGCCAGCAGCTTAGACCTTGTTTCTAATGAGCAGTTCTTC.

The V gene is TRBV5-1, the J gene TRBJ2-7, with 10 bases fitting TRBD2. In germline, CDR1 is SGHRS, CDR2 YFSETQ. V gave up 5 bases and J gave up 3 bases; unmatched junction bases: 11. The CDR3 has 16 amino acids. CDR3 nucleotides: TGCGCCAGCAGGGAAGCGTTAGCGGGAGGACTCTACGAGCAGTACTTC. It translates to CASREALAGGLYEQYF.